The sequence of this T cell receptor beta chain was determined in a study of spatial heterogeneity in lung cancer. Judged by abundance, this clonotype is medium-sized. Its target is not known. Noted time point: sample taken at primary tumor resection. CDR1 and CDR2 (germline): SGDLS, YYNGEE. Trimming cost V 3 bases and J 6 bases, with 12 bases left between them. This CDR3 contains 13 residues. From the 5' RACE reads, TCRdb called clonotypes with MiXCR, one entry per CDR3 protein. The data contain about 18,000 distinct CDR3 sequences, around 6.9% of them singletons. General study findings and limits: Mutation tallies in tumors tracked expanded intratumoral alpha and beta TCR counts.

The clonotype was recovered from a male donor with early-stage non-small cell lung cancer. This chain uses TRBV9 with TRBJ1-1, with D perhaps TRBD1 (5 bases). Sequencing was performed on lung tumor tissue, taken at surgery. This CDR3 is CASSEAGRPEAFF. As DNA, the CDR3 is TGTGCCAGCAGCGAGGCAGGGAGACCTGAAGCTTTCTTT.